These 20 T cell receptor beta chains were sequenced from one sample in a study of blood T cell repertoires in COVID-19. Libraries were prepared by immunoSEQ multiplex PCR; TCRdb keeps only in-frame clonotypes and omits some of them. The table records about 62,000 clones, just under 95% of them present only once. The specimen sequenced was peripheral blood. All receptors derive from a human donor in a cohort sampled during active COVID-19.

The chain couples TRBV12-3 or TRBV12-4 to TRBJ1-2; a weak D match, TRBD1 (6 bases). The CDR3 is made up of 12 amino acids. Trimming pared 6 bases from V and 8 bases from J, leaving 13 bases between. Written as DNA, the CDR3 is TGTGCCAGCAGCAGAAACAGGGTCGGCTACACCTTC. It is translated as CASSRNRVGYTF.

This rearrangement joins TRBV7-2 to TRBJ1-1; D perhaps matches TRBD1 (5 bases). CDR1 and CDR2 from the germline V gene are SGHTA and FQGNSA. The V end was cut by 5 bases, the J end by 6 bases, with 22 bases between. The CDR3 sequence is 16 residues long. The CDR3 sequence is CASSPRGSFLGPEAFF. The CDR3 bases are TGTGCCAGCAGCCCTAGGGGATCCTTTCTGGGCCCTGAAGCTTTCTTT.

This chain connects TRBV6-5 to TRBJ2-1; the D gene is possibly TRBD2 (5 bases). This CDR3 has 14 amino acids. CDR1 MNHEY and CDR2 SVGAGI come from the germline V gene. Trimming stripped 1 base from V and 6 bases from J, with 10 bases between. The CDR3 DNA sequence: TGTGCCAGCAGTTACTATCCCAGCGGCAATGAGCAGTTCTTC. It codes for CASSYYPSGNEQFF.

The rearrangement uses TRBV9 and TRBJ2-5; maybe TRBD1 (5 bases). CDR3 size: 13 residues. V lost 3 bases, J lost 5 bases, and 11 bases lay in between. Germline V gives CDR1 SGDLS, CDR2 YYNGEE. DNA for the CDR3: TGTGCCAGCAGCGAAGCAGGGATGGAGACCCAGTACTTC. This gives the protein CASSEAGMETQYF.

This sequence joins TRBV6-5 and TRBJ1-1, with TRBD1 matching 7 bases. J gave up 6 bases and V 11 bases, and 12 bases lay outside the gene matches. CDR3 length: 13 amino acids. The V gene's germline CDR1 is MNHEY and CDR2 SVGAGI. The CDR3 here is CAARGAGGPEAFF. In nucleotides, the CDR3 is TGTGCCGCAAGGGGGGCAGGGGGGCCTGAAGCTTTCTTT.

V and J are TRBV6-2 or TRBV6-3 and TRBJ2-1; D may be TRBD2 (6 bases). CDR3 size: 14 residues. V lost 1 base to trimming and J lost 3 bases, with 7 bases between them. The germline gives CDR1 MNHEY, CDR2 SVGEGT. CDR3 in DNA: TGTGCCAGCAGTTACTTGGGACTCTACAATGAGCAGTTCTTC. It specifies CASSYLGLYNEQFF.

The rearrangement uses TRBV15 and TRBJ1-5; D unresolved. Trimming took 0 bases from V and 6 from J, leaving 9 bases between them. CDR1 and CDR2 from the germline V gene are LNHNV and YYDKDF (reference sequence). CDR3 length: 14 residues. CDR3 in amino acids: CATSRDRSTQPQHF. Written as DNA, the CDR3 is TGTGCCACCAGCAGAGATCGGAGTACTCAGCCCCAGCATTTT.

V is TRBV28 and J is TRBJ1-1, with D unresolved. The ends were cut back, 6 bases at V and 0 bases at J, with 17 bases in the middle. The germline CDR1 and CDR2 sequences are MDHEN and SYDVKM. This CDR3 is built from 16 residues. CDR3 DNA: TGTGCCAGCAGCCCTCCGTTGGGTACAGTGAACACTGAAGCTTTCTTT. It is translated as CASSPPLGTVNTEAFF. Full variable domain (rest looked up from reference TRBV28 and TRBJ1-1): DVKVTQSSRYLVKRTGEKVFLECVQDMDHENMFWYRQDPGLGLRLIYFSYDVKMKEKGDIPEGYSVSREKKERFSLILESASTNQTSMYLCASSPPLGTVNTEAFFGQGTRLTVV.

The chain combines TRBV6-6 with TRBJ2-2; 7 bases are a match to TRBD1. The CDR3 runs 15 residues. Unmatched junction bases numbered 9, after V lost 6 bases and J lost 5 bases. Germline CDR1 is MNHNY and CDR2 is SVGAGI (reference sequence). The DNA for the CDR3 is TGTGCCAGCAGGGCACGACAGGGTGATACCGGGGAGCTGTTTTTT. Protein sequence: CASRARQGDTGELFF.

This clone was counted a few times. V usage is TRBV3-1 (or the pseudogene TRBV3-2) and J usage is TRBJ2-7, with D possibly TRBD2 on 5 matching bases. The CDR3 has 14 residues. Trimming took 4 bases from V and 2 from J, leaving 12 bases between them. Germline-derived CDR1 and CDR2 are LGHDT and YNNKEL (reference sequence). The CDR3 sequence is CASSLHERTYEQYF. In nucleotides, the CDR3 is TGTGCCAGCAGCCTTCACGAGCGGACCTACGAGCAGTACTTC.

This chain uses TRBV20-1 with TRBJ2-5; 10 nucleotides line up with TRBD1. V was pared by 3 bases and J by 5 bases, with 6 bases of the junction left unmatched. The CDR3 covers 14 residues. Germline V gene data show CDR1 as DFQATT and CDR2 as SNEGSKA (reference sequence). The CDR3 region has the DNA TGCAGTGCTAGTCAGACAGGGGGCCGGGAGACCCAGTACTTC. Translated: CSASQTGGRETQYF.

This clone was detected a few times. The chain is built from TRBV7-2 and TRBJ2-7; D unresolved. Germline-derived CDR1 and CDR2 are SGHTA and FQGNSA. V was clipped by 5 bases and J by 1 base, with 3 bases between them. The CDR3 has 11 residues. The CDR3 protein is CASSPSYEQYF. Written as DNA, the CDR3 is TGTGCCAGCAGCCCTTCCTACGAGCAGTACTTC.

This chain links TRBV7-3 with TRBJ2-1; weak D call: TRBD1 (6 bases). The CDR3 extends over 11 amino acids. V dropped 5 bases and J dropped 9 bases, with 8 bases sitting between them. CDR1 is SGHTA, CDR2 FQGTGA, per germline. CDR3 in DNA: TGTGCCAGCAGCCAAGGGGGTGAGCAGTTCTTC. Its translation: CASSQGGEQFF.

The gene calls are TRBV6-5 and TRBJ1-1; D call uncertain. The CDR3 length is 15 residues. V was clipped by 0 bases and J by 2 bases, with 10 bases between them. Germline V CDR1 and CDR2: MNHEY, SVGAGI. In DNA, the CDR3 is TGTGCCAGCAGTTACTCTGGCAGGTCAAACACTGAAGCTTTCTTT. Translating gives CASSYSGRSNTEAFF.

Concerning this clone: The junction differs from germline at one of its ends, possibly a read error. V is TRBV28 and J is TRBJ1-2, with 9 bases matching TRBD1. Germline V gene data show CDR1 as MDHEN and CDR2 as SYDVKM. The CDR3 runs 13 residues. In nucleotides, the CDR3 is TGTGCCGGCAGACAGGGGGATGGCTATGGCTACACCTTC. Translated, it gives CAGRQGDGYGYTF.

V gene TRBV19 combines with J gene TRBJ1-2; possible D gene TRBD1, 6 bases. The CDR3 is 16 residues long. The germline V gene has CDR1 LNHDA and CDR2 SQIVND (reference sequence). Trimming cost V 5 bases and J 5 bases, with 21 bases left between them. The CDR3 loop reads CASSDMVTGFGYGYTF. CDR3 sequence (DNA): TGTGCCAGTAGTGATATGGTGACAGGTTTTGGATATGGCTACACCTTC.

Turning to this clone: Other DNA sequences in the same sample also yield this CDR3. The J gene is TRBJ1-5, the V gene TRBV19; perhaps TRBD1 as D (6 bases). V gave up 6 bases and J gave up 7 bases, with 10 bases separating them. The CDR3 contains 12 residues. Germline loops: CDR1 LNHDA, CDR2 SQIVND (reference sequence). The CDR3 region is CASRHRGQPQHF. Here the CDR3 DNA reads TGTGCCAGTAGACATAGGGGGCAGCCCCAGCATTTT. The variable domain in full, completed from reference TRBV19 and TRBJ1-5, reads DGGITQSPKYLFRKEGQNVTLSCEQNLNHDAMYWYRQDPGQGLRLIYYSQIVNDFQKGDIAEGYSVSREKKESFPLTVTSAQKNPTAFYLCASRHRGQPQHFGDGTRLSIL.

The genes are TRBV5-1 and TRBJ1-3, with D hard to call. The CDR3 runs to 15 residues. Trimming cost V 0 bases and J 4 bases, with 11 bases left between them. Germline V CDR1 and CDR2: SGHRS, YFSETQ. CDR3 in DNA: TGCGCCAGCAGCTTGGACGGGAGCTCCGGAAACACCATATATTTT. Its translation: CASSLDGSSGNTIYF.

V is TRBV28 and J is TRBJ1-3; the D is unclear. Germline V CDR1 and CDR2: MDHEN, SYDVKM. V lost 2 bases to trimming and J lost 0 bases, with 11 bases between them. This CDR3 comprises 16 residues. The CDR3 nucleotides read TGTGCCAGCAGTTTAGAACAGTCTCACTCTGGAAACACCATATATTTT. Protein: CASSLEQSHSGNTIYF.

The CDR3 region is CASSSRGTGELFF. The CDR3 nucleotides are TGTGCCAGTAGTAGCAGGGGCACCGGGGAGCTGTTTTTT. V and J are TRBV2 and TRBJ2-2, with a tentative D call TRBD1 (6 bases). The CDR3 is 13 amino acids. In germline, CDR1 is SNHLY, CDR2 FYNNEI. V was trimmed by 9 bases and J by 4 bases, leaving 12 bases between them.